A single sample is the source of the 15 T cell receptor beta chains below, sequenced in a study of OX40 agonist ivuxolimab in advanced cancers. Assay: immunoSEQ multiplex PCR; the TCRdb copy retains only in-frame clones and omits some. In the table there are over 25,000 clones, about nine tenths of which are singletons. The sequencing used CD4+ or CD8+ T cells sorted from blood, collected in a trial of the OX40 agonist ivuxolimab. The source is an adult with an advanced solid tumor such as melanoma, head and neck, liver or kidney cancer.

The rearrangement joins TRBV29-1 to TRBJ2-7; 11 bases agree with TRBD1. The CDR3 sequence is 18 residues long. V lost 6 bases and J lost 2; bases outside the gene matches: 18. Per the germline V gene, CDR1 is SQVTM and CDR2 is ANQGSEA. CDR3 in amino acids: CSVETTGTGGVLTYEQYF. The CDR3 bases are TGCAGCGTCGAAACCACCGGGACAGGGGGAGTTCTCACCTACGAGCAGTACTTC.

This sequence joins TRBV10-3 and TRBJ2-1, with 10 bases identical to TRBD1. The length of the CDR3 is 15 residues. From germline, CDR1 is ENHRY and CDR2 SYGVKD. V was pared by 6 bases and J by 3 bases, with 5 bases of the junction left unmatched. As DNA, the CDR3 is TGTGCCATCAGCACCGGGACAGGGGACTACAATGAGCAGTTCTTC. Amino acid sequence: CAISTGTGDYNEQFF.

The table lists this clone with a few counts. V and J are TRBV6-5 and TRBJ1-4, with 7 bases that match TRBD1. The CDR3 is 15 amino acids. Looked up from germline, CDR1 is MNHEY and CDR2 is SVGAGI. V was clipped by 6 bases and J by 8 bases; unmatched bases: 12. The CDR3 loop is CASRPYGRGREKLFF. For the CDR3, the DNA is TGTGCCAGCAGACCGTATGGGAGGGGGCGCGAAAAACTGTTTTTT.

V gene TRBV7-2 combines with J gene TRBJ2-7; 9 bases are shared with TRBD2. The CDR3 covers 15 residues. Germline lookup yields CDR1 SGHTA and CDR2 FQGNSA. The trim removed 2 bases at V and 2 bases at J, leaving 4 bases unmatched. The chain's CDR3 is CASSLFPSGAYEQYF. For the CDR3, the DNA is TGTGCCAGCAGCTTATTTCCTAGCGGGGCCTACGAGCAGTACTTC. Supplemented by reference TRBV7-2 and TRBJ2-7, the full variable domain reads GAGVSQSPSNKVTEKGKDVELRCDPISGHTALYWYRQSLGQGLEFLIYFQGNSAPDKSGLPSDRFSAERTGGSVSTLTIQRTQQEDSAVYLCASSLFPSGAYEQYFGPGTRLTVT.

This sequence joins TRBV6-6 and TRBJ1-2; D may be TRBD1 (6 bases). Trimming stripped 0 bases from V and 4 bases from J, with 9 bases between. The CDR3 is made up of 14 amino acids. The germline V gene has CDR1 MNHNY and CDR2 SVGAGI (reference sequence). CDR3 sequence: CASSYSRGSYGYTF. The CDR3 bases are TGTGCCAGCAGTTACTCGAGGGGGAGCTATGGCTACACCTTC.

V usage is TRBV25-1 and J usage is TRBJ2-7; D remains ambiguous. Germline lookup yields CDR1 MGHDK and CDR2 SYGVNS. The CDR3 consists of 13 residues. The germline V and J ends were trimmed by 7 bases and 4 bases, with 14 bases remaining between them. The CDR3 sequence is CASTMSTDYEQYF. The DNA of the CDR3 is TGTGCCAGCACCATGAGCACAGATTACGAGCAGTACTTC.

A remark on this clone: At one boundary the junction diverges from the germline segment, which might be a read error. Different DNA sequences within this sample yield the same CDR3. This rearrangement joins TRBV2 to TRBJ1-2, with D possibly TRBD1 on 5 matching bases. Germline CDR1 reads SNHLY; CDR2 reads FYNNEI. The CDR3 contains 15 residues. The CDR3 DNA is TGCGCCAGCAGTGAGGGGCATCCAGCTAACTATGGCTACACCTTC. Protein: CASSEGHPANYGYTF. The complete variable domain, with remaining parts taken from reference TRBV2 and TRBJ1-2, reads EPEVTQTPSHQVTQMGQEVILRCVPISNHLYFYWYRQILGQKVEFLVSFYNNEISEKSEIFDDQFSVERPDGSNFTLKIRSTKLEDSAMYFCASSEGHPANYGYTFGSGTRLTVV.

The CDR3 DNA reads as TGTGCCAGCAGCCCTGTCGGGGTGGCGAACACTGAAGCTTTCTTT. Amino acids: CASSPVGVANTEAFF. This chain uses TRBV14 with TRBJ1-1; no firm D call. Deletions cut 4 bases from V and 1 base from J, with 13 bases between. The CDR3 totals 15 residues. CDR1 is SGHDN and CDR2 is FVKESK in the germline V gene.

The chain links TRBV9 to TRBJ1-1; the D is unclear. The CDR3 spans 15 residues. Trimming stripped 0 bases from V and 3 bases from J, with 12 bases between. CDR1 SGDLS and CDR2 YYNGEE come from the germline V gene. This CDR3 is CASSVAGGSYTEAFF. For the CDR3, the DNA is TGTGCCAGCAGCGTAGCTGGTGGGAGTTACACTGAAGCTTTCTTT. The complete variable domain, with remaining parts taken from reference TRBV9 and TRBJ1-1, reads DSGVTQTPKHLITATGQRVTLRCSPRSGDLSVYWYQQSLDQGLQFLIQYYNGEERAKGNILERFSAQQFPDLHSELNLSSLELGDSALYFCASSVAGGSYTEAFFGQGTRLTVV.

This chain connects TRBV4-3 to TRBJ2-3, with TRBD2 identical over 11 bases. Per germline, CDR1 LGHNA and CDR2 YSLEER. J gave up 0 bases and V 4 bases, and 12 bases lay outside the gene matches. This CDR3 has 19 residues. The CDR3 sequence: CASSPDYTLAGGSTDTQYF. The CDR3 DNA reads TGCGCCAGCAGCCCAGATTACACATTAGCGGGAGGGAGCACAGATACGCAGTATTTT.

The genes are TRBV25-1 and TRBJ1-1; possible D gene TRBD1, 5 bases. V dropped 0 bases and J dropped 2 bases, with 10 bases sitting between them. CDR3 size: 15 residues. Germline V gene data show CDR1 as MGHDK and CDR2 as SYGVNS. The CDR3 sequence is CASSEYKTDNTEAFF. The CDR3 nucleotides read TGTGCCAGCAGTGAATATAAGACAGATAACACTGAAGCTTTCTTT. The full variable domain, rest sourced from reference TRBV25-1 and TRBJ1-1, is EADIYQTPRYLVIGTGKKITLECSQTMGHDKMYWYQQDPGMELHLIHYSYGVNSTEKGDLSSESTVSRIRTEHFPLTLESARPSHTSQYLCASSEYKTDNTEAFFGQGTRLTVV.

The CDR3 is CASSWDRVYEQYF. The CDR3 coding sequence is TGTGCCAGCAGTTGGGACAGGGTCTACGAGCAGTACTTC. The rearrangement joins TRBV6-5 to TRBJ2-7; 9 nucleotides line up with TRBD1. The V and J ends lost 4 bases and 3 bases, in that order; junction bases with no gene match: 1. CDR1 is MNHEY, CDR2 SVGAGI, per germline. This CDR3 contains 13 residues.

The J gene is TRBJ1-2, the V gene TRBV6-5; perhaps TRBD1 as D (6 bases). Germline V gives CDR1 MNHEY, CDR2 SVGAGI. V was trimmed by 5 bases and J by 5 bases, leaving 12 bases between them. This CDR3 region has 13 residues. The CDR3 loop reads CASSEDRRYGYTF. The CDR3 nucleotides are TGTGCCAGCAGTGAAGACAGGCGGTATGGCTACACCTTC.

V and J are TRBV27 and TRBJ2-4, with D perhaps matching TRBD2 (6 bases). The length of the CDR3 is 15 residues. The V end was cut by 1 base, the J end by 0 bases, with 7 bases between. Germline CDR1 MNHEY, CDR2 SMNVEV (reference sequence). Here the CDR3 DNA reads TGTGCCAGCAGTTTATGGGGAGGAGCCAAAAACATTCAGTACTTC. It translates to CASSLWGGAKNIQYF.

The chain uses TRBV5-6 and TRBJ1-2; D ambiguous. This CDR3 is built from 15 residues. The germline V gene encodes CDR1 SGHDT and CDR2 YYEEEE. Trimming removed 0 bases at V and 2 bases at J, with 11 bases between. CDR3 bases: TGTGCCAGCAGCTTGGAAGGTGGCAGAAACTATGGCTACACCTTC. Amino acids: CASSLEGGRNYGYTF.